Presented here are 5 T cell receptor beta chains from one specimen sequenced in a study of tissue T cells after allogeneic stem cell transplantation. Assay: immunoSEQ multiplex PCR; the TCRdb copy retains only in-frame clones and omits some. The sample includes under 2,000 clones, 50% of them seen just once. Time point noted: mouse harvest day 14 after allogeneic transplant. Each mouse received 10^7 T-cell-depleted marrow cells plus 10^6 splenic CD5+ T cells by tail vein. The sequenced material came from gut tissue. These receptors all stem from a female BALB/c mouse given C57BL/6 T cells with graft-versus-host disease after an allogeneic hematopoietic cell transplant.

A remark on this clone: The genes are named according to mouse. The read stops 1 residue short of the end of the CDR3; the missing end is completed from the germline J gene. This chain uses TRBV23 with TRBJ1-2; TRBD1 is the table's D call and was not checked against the DNA. Per the germline V gene, CDR1 is KGHTA and CDR2 is FQNQQP. This CDR3 comprises 13 residues. Incomplete CDR3 DNA: TGCTCCAGCAGTCAAGCAGCAAACTCCGACTACACC. Encoded protein: CSSSQAANSDYT. The CDR3 as a whole reads CSSSQAANSDYTF. The whole variable domain, filled in from reference TRBV23 and TRBJ1-2, reads DAAVTQKPRYLIKMKGQEAEMKCIPEKGHTAVFWYQQKQSKELKFLIYFQNQQPLDQIDMVKERFSAVCPSSSLCSLGIRTCEAEDSALYLCSSSQAANSDYTFGSGTRLLVI.

A few counts support this clone. Germline and genes: mouse. CDR3 sequence: CASSLGGFEQYF. Partial CDR3 DNA: TGTGCCAGCAGTTTAGGGGGATTCGAACAGTAC. The chain has TRBV15 and TRBJ2-7; no reliable D call. The observed sequence ends 1 residue before the CDR3 terminus, with the missing tail filled in from the germline J gene. Germline V gene data show CDR1 as SGHND and CDR2 as FRSKSL. CDR3 length: 12 amino acids. V lost 1 base and J 7 bases, leaving 8 bases between the germline ends.

On this clone: The genes are named according to mouse. The read finishes 1 residue shy of the CDR3 end, and the germline J gene is used to complete it. The chain recombines TRBV26 with TRBJ1-4; D might be TRBD1 (6 bases). CDR1 is KGHPV, CDR2 FQNQEV, per germline (reference sequence). The CDR3 runs 14 residues. V was cut by 6 bases and J by 0 bases, with 8 bases left in between. CDR3 sequence: CASRPGVSNERLFF. The covered CDR3 bases are TGTGCCAGCAGGCCAGGGGTTTCCAACGAAAGATTATTT.

Notes on this clone: Each gene name is a mouse one. The read ends 1 residue before the CDR3 terminus; that terminus is restored from the germline J gene. The chain is built from TRBV2 and TRBJ1-4; D is perhaps TRBD1 (6 bases). This CDR3 has 15 residues. Per the germline V gene, CDR1 is LGHNA and CDR2 is YSYQKL. Trimming took off 1 base at V and 7 bases at J, with 13 bases between the two ends. Partial CDR3 DNA: TGTGCCAGCAGCCAAGTTCAGGGGAGGGGCGAAAGATTATTT. This translates into CASSQVQGRGERLF. The full-length CDR3 reads as CASSQVQGRGERLFF.

Relative to its sample, this clone is large. Mouse germline and gene names are used. The sequenced fragment ends 1 residue before the CDR3 boundary, so the rest is inferred from the germline J gene. V and J are TRBV29 and TRBJ2-7; the D call may be TRBD1 or TRBD2 (6 bases each). Germline CDR1 MSHET, CDR2 SYDVDS. The V end was cut by 5 bases, the J end by 4 bases, with 9 bases between. The CDR3 spans 12 residues. This CDR3 is CASSGGQYEQYF. The covered CDR3 bases are TGTGCTAGCAGTGGGGGCCAATATGAACAGTAC.